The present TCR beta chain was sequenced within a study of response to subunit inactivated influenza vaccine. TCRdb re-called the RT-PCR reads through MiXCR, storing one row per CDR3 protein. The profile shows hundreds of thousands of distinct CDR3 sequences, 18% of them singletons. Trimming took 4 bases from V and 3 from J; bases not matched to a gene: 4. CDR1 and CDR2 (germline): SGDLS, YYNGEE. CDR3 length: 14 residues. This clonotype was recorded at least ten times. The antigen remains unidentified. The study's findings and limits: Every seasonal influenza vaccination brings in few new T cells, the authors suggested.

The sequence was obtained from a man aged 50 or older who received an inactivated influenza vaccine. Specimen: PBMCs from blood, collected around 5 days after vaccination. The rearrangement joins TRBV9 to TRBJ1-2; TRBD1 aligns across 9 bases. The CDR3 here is CASSPTGGDYGYTF. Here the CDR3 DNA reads TGTGCCAGCAGCCCCACAGGGGGCGACTATGGCTACACCTTC.